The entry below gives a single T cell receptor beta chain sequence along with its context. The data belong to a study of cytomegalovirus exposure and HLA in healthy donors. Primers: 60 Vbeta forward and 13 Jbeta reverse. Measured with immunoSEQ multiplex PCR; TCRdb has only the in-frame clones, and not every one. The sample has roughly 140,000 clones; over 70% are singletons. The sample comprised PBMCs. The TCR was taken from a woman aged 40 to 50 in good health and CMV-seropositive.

CDR3 DNA: TGTGCCAGCAGTTTAGGGGCAGCGCGGGGCACTGAAGCTTTCTTT. Amino acids: CASSLGAARGTEAFF. The chain uses TRBV28 and TRBJ1-1; D possibly corresponds to TRBD1 (5 bases). The germline V gene has CDR1 MDHEN and CDR2 SYDVKM. The V end was cut by 2 bases, the J end by 4 bases, with 14 bases between. CDR3 length: 15 residues. Based on the CDR3 plus reference TRBV28 and TRBJ1-1, the full variable domain is DVKVTQSSRYLVKRTGEKVFLECVQDMDHENMFWYRQDPGLGLRLIYFSYDVKMKEKGDIPEGYSVSREKKERFSLILESASTNQTSMYLCASSLGAARGTEAFFGQGTRLTVV.